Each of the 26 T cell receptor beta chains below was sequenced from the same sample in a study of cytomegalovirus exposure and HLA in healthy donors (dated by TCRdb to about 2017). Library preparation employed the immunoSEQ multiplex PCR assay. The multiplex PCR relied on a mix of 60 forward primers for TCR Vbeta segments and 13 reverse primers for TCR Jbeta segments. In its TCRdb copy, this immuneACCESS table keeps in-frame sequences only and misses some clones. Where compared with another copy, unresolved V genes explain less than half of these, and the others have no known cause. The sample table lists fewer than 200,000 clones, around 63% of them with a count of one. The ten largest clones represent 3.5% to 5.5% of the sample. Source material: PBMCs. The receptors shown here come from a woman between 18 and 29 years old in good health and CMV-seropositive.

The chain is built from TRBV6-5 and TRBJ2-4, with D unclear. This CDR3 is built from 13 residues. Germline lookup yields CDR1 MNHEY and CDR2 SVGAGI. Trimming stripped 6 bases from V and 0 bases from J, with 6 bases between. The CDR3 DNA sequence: TGTGCCAGCAGGGGCCCAGCCAAAAACATTCAGTACTTC. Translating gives CASRGPAKNIQYF.

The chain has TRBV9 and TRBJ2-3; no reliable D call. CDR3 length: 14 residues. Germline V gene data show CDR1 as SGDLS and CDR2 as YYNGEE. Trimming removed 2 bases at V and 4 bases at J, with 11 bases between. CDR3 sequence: CASSVFPEADTQYF. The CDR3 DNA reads TGTGCCAGCAGCGTTTTTCCCGAGGCAGATACGCAGTATTTT.

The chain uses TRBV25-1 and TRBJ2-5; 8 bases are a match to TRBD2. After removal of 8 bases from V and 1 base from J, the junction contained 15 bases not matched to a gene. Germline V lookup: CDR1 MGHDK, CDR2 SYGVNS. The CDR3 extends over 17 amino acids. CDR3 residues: CASSVGRLAGLQETQYF. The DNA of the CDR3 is TGTGCCAGCTCCGTCGGTCGGTTAGCGGGACTCCAAGAGACCCAGTACTTC.

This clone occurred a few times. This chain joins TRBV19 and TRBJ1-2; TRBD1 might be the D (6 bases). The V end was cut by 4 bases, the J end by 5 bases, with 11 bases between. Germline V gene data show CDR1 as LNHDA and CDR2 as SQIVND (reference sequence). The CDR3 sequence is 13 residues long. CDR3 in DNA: TGTGCCAGTAGTAGGGGGGGGCTTTATGGCTACACCTTC. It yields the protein CASSRGGLYGYTF.

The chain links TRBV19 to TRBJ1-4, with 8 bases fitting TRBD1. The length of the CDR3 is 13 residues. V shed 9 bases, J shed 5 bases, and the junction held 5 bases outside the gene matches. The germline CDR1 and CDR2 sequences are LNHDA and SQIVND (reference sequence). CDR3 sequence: CASRRTGNEKLFF. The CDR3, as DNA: TGTGCCAGCCGACGGACAGGGAATGAAAAACTGTTTTTT.

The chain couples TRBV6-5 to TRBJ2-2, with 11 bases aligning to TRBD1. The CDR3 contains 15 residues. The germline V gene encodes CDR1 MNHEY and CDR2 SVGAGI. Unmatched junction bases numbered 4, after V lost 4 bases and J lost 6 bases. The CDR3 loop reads CASSSDRGHSGELFF. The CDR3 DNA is TGTGCCAGCAGTTCGGACAGGGGGCATTCCGGGGAGCTGTTTTTT.

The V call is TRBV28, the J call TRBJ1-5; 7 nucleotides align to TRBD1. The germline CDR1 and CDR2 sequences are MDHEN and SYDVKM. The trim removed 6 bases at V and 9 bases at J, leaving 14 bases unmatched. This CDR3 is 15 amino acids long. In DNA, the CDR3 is TGTGCCAGCAGCCTCCGGACAGGCCGGTCAACGCCCCAGCATTTT. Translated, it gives CASSLRTGRSTPQHF.

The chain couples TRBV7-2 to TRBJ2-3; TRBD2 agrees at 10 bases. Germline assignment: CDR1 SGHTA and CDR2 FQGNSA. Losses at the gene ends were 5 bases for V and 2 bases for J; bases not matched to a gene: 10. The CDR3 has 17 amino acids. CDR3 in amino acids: CASSGVLAGDNTDTQYF. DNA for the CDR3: TGTGCCAGCAGCGGCGTGCTAGCGGGGGACAACACAGATACGCAGTATTTT.

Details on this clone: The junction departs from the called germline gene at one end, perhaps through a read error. CDR3 coding DNA: TGCGTCAGCAGCTTTGCAGACAGGGTTGAAGGCACTGAAGCTTTCTTT. It codes for CVSSFADRVEGTEAFF. V usage is TRBV5-1 and J usage is TRBJ1-1; 7 positions match TRBD1. The CDR3 runs to 16 residues. Germline CDR1 is SGHRS and CDR2 is YFSETQ.

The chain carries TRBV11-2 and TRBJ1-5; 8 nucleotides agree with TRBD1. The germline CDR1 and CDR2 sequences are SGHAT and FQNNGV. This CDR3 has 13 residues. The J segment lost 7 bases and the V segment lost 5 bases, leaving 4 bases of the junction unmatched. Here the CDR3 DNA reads TGTGCCAGCAGCCGGGACAGGACGCAGCCCCAGCATTTT. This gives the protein CASSRDRTQPQHF.

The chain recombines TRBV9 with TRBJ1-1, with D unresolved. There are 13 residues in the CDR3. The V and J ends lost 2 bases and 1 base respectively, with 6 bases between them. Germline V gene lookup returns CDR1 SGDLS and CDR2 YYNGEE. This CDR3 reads CASSVEGNTEAFF. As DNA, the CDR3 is TGTGCCAGCAGCGTCGAGGGGAACACTGAAGCTTTCTTT.

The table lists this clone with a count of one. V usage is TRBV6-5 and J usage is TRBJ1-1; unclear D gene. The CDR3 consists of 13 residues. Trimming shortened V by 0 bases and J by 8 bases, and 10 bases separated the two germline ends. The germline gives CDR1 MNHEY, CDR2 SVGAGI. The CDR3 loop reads CASSYSRDSEAFF. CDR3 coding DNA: TGTGCCAGCAGTTACTCGAGGGATTCGGAAGCTTTCTTT.

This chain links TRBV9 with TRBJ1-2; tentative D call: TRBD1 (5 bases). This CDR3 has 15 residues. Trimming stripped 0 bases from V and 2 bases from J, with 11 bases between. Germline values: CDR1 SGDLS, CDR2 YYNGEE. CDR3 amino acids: CASSVGTTKNYGYTF. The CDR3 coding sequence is TGTGCCAGCAGCGTAGGGACAACCAAAAACTATGGCTACACCTTC.

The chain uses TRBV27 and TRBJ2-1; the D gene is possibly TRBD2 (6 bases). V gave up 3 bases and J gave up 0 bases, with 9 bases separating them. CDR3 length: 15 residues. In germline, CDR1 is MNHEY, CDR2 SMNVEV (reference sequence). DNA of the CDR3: TGTGCCAGCAGTTTTCGGGGGAGCTCCTACAATGAGCAGTTCTTC. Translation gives CASSFRGSSYNEQFF.

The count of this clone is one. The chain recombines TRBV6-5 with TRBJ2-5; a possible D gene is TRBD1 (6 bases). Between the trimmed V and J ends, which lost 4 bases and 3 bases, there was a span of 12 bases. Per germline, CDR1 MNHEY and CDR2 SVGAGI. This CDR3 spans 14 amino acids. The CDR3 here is CASSFSTGKETQYF. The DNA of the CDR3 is TGTGCCAGCAGTTTCTCCACAGGGAAAGAGACCCAGTACTTC.

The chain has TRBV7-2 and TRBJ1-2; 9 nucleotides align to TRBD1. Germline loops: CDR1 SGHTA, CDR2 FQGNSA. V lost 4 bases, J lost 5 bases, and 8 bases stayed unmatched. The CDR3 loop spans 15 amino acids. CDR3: CASSSNRGPGYGYTF. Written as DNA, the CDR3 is TGTGCCAGCAGCTCAAACAGGGGGCCTGGGTATGGCTACACCTTC.

The CDR3, as DNA: TGTGCCAGCAGTCCCGACTACAACTACAATGAGCAGTTCTTC. Protein product: CASSPDYNYNEQFF. The J gene is TRBJ2-1, the V gene TRBV28; tentatively, D is TRBD2 (5 bases). Trimming shortened V by 5 bases and J by 3 bases, and 11 bases separated the two germline ends. This CDR3 has 14 residues. The V gene's germline CDR1 is MDHEN and CDR2 SYDVKM.

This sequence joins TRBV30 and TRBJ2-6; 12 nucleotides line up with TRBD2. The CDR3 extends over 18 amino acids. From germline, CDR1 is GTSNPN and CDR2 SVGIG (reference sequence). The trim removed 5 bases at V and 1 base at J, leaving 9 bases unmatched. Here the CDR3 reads CAWLGTSGLGSGANVLTF. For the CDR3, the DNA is TGTGCCTGGCTCGGGACTAGCGGGCTGGGGTCTGGGGCCAACGTCCTGACTTTC.

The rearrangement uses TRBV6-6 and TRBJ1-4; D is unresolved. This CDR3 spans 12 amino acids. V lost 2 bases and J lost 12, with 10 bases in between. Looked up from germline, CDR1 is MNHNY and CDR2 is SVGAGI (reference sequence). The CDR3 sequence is CASSYDARELFF. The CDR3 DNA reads TGTGCCAGCAGTTACGACGCGCGGGAACTGTTTTTT.

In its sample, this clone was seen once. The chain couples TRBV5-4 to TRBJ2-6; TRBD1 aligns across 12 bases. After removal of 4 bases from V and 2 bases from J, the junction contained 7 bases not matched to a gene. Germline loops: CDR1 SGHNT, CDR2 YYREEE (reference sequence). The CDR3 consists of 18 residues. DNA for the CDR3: TGTGCCAGCAGCCCCCCGGGACAGGGGGCGCCTGGGGCCAACGTCCTGACTTTC. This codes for CASSPPGQGAPGANVLTF. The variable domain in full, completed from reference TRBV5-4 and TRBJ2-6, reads ETGVTQSPTHLIKTRGQQVTLRCSSQSGHNTVSWYQQALGQGPQFIFQYYREEENGRGNFPPRFSGLQFPNYSSELNVNALELDDSALYLCASSPPGQGAPGANVLTFGAGSRLTVL.

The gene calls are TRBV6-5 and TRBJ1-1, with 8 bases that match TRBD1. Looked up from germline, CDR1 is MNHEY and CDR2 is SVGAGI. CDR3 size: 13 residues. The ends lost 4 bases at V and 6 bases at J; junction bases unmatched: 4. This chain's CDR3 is CASSLTGEAEAFF. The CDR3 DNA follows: TGTGCCAGCAGTTTGACAGGGGAGGCTGAAGCTTTCTTT.

CDR3 sequence reads: CASSLHQGVSTDTQYF. DNA of the CDR3: TGTGCCAGCAGCTTGCATCAGGGGGTGTCCACAGATACGCAGTATTTT. The rearrangement joins TRBV5-8 to TRBJ2-3; TRBD1 matches 7 bases. The CDR3 extends over 16 amino acids. Losses at the gene ends were 1 base for V and 2 bases for J; bases not matched to a gene: 7. Germline V CDR1 and CDR2: SGHTS, YDEGEE.

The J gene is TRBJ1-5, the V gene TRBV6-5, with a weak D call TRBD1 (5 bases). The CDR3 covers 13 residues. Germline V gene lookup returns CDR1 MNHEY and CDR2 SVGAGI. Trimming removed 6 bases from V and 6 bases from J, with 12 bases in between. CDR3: CASRPQGGQPQHF. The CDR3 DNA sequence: TGTGCCAGCAGACCCCAGGGCGGTCAGCCCCAGCATTTT.

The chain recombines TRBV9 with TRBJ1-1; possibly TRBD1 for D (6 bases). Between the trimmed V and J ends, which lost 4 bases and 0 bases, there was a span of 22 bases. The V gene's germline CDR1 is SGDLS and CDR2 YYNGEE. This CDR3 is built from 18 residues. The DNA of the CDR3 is TGTGCCAGCAGCCCCATCCGGGGGGCGGTGGGGATGAACACTGAAGCTTTCTTT. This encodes CASSPIRGAVGMNTEAFF.

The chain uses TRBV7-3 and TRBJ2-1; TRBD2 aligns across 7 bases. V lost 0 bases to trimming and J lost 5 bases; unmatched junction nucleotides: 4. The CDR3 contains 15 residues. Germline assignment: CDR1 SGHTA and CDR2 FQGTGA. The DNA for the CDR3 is TGTGCCAGCAGCTTAACTGCTAGCGGAGACAATGAGCAGTTCTTC. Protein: CASSLTASGDNEQFF.

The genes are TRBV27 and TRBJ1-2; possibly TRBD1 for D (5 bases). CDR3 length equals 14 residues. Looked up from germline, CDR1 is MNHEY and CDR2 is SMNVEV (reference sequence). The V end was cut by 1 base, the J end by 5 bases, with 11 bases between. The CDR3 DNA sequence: TGTGCCAGCAGTTTATTGGGGGGTGTTTATGGCTACACCTTC. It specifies CASSLLGGVYGYTF.